This T cell receptor (beta chain) stems from a study of CD8+ T cells in alopecia areata (dated by TCRdb to about 2018). About the investigation overall: Treated patients were enrolled in an open-label pilot trial of oral tofacitinib at 5 to 10 mg twice daily for moderate-to-severe alopecia areata. Tofacitinib was administered for 6 to 18 months, and 6 months of follow-up off drug were then conducted to assess delayed response and recurrence. In treated patients, disease severity was measured using the SALT score, which gives the percentage of scalp surface area affected. High-throughput TCRbeta sequencing was used to examine T cell clonal expansion in alopecia areata in both the C3H/HeJ mouse model and human patients. Human TCRbeta sequencing covered scalp tissue and sorted CD4+ and CD8+ peripheral blood T cells from patchy and totalis/universalis alopecia areata patients and healthy controls. Tofacitinib-treated patients had biopsies at baseline and at 4 and 24 weeks of treatment, with a later scalp biopsy in several patients. Scalp clonality was compared across normal scalp (n=4), patchy alopecia areata scalp (n=8), and alopecia totalis/universalis scalp (n=8). RNA was obtained with the PAXgene miRNA kit for fixed scalp, the miRNeasy kit for PBMCs, and the RNeasy kit for mouse skin. TCRbeta CDR3 regions were amplified by immunoSEQ multiplex PCR using 35 Vbeta forward and 13 Jbeta reverse primers. The investigation overall reported the following: Many expanded lesional clones were found to persist in scalp and blood during tofacitinib treatment, and relapse after treatment cessation may be partly explained by this persistence. Because the treated cohort was small and had just a single nonresponder, larger studies are needed to establish links between baseline CD8+ expansion and response. Unlike mouse skin, which is dominated by gammadelta T cells, normal human skin has resident alphabeta T cells that are also sequenced, and this complicates analysis of the scalp TCR repertoire. Shared TCR sequences between patients were less evident than in mice, which may be partly attributable to HLA diversity in the patient population. With tofacitinib, both scalp clonality and the number of expanded CD8+ clones among the top 100 scalp clones went down significantly. Lesional scalp, especially in alopecia totalis/universalis, showed higher clonality and more expanded CD8+ clones than normal scalp, suggesting antigenic drive.

Cut back by 8 bases and 1 base, the V and J ends lie 17 bases apart. From its cysteine to its phenylalanine, the CDR3 spans 15 amino acids. The retained sequence is limited to the CDR3, 45 bases, with the frame set at the first base. The CDR1 and CDR2 encoded by the germline V gene are SNHLY and FYNNEI. Library prep was done by the immunoSEQ multiplex PCR assay. To provide template for TCR sequencing, every sample had RNA extracted and reverse transcribed into cDNA. SuperScript III was used for first-strand cDNA synthesis, primed with a 2:1 mix of oligo-dT and random hexamers. A synthetic immune receptor repertoire was used to measure amplification bias, and any remaining bias was corrected computationally. Per the source publication's procedure: Raw reads were preprocessed to remove errors, and CDR3 was defined by IMGT conventions from the conserved cysteine to phenylalanine. Clonality was computed by normalizing Shannon entropy by log2 of the number of productive unique TCRs and subtracting the result from 1. Whether scalp clones were CD4 or CD8 was inferred by matching scalp TCRbeta sequences against CD4 and CD8 repertoires sorted from blood. Here the immuneACCESS table is served through TCRdb, limited to in-frame sequences with V and J called. Missing clones are a known gap in these copies; in checked studies unresolved V genes cover under half, and the rest lacks a known reason. That table furnishes V, J and clone size, whereas the DNA furnished D and trimming. This sample comprises more than 200,000 clones, more than 60% of them detected only once. 1.2% of the sample rests with the top ten.

The treatment or condition label here, explained by the study, means: oral pan-JAK inhibitor, 5-10 mg twice daily. Lesional scalp punch biopsies and peripheral blood were obtained from alopecia areata patients. PBMCs were isolated by density centrifugation and stained for CD3, CD4 and CD8, after which CD4+ and CD8+ T cells were sorted on a FACSAria. As concerns this clone: This clone's antigen is unknown. Per-nucleotide qualities are absent, and no much larger clonotype sits a single base away.

The TCR was taken from a human donor with alopecia areata. The material sequenced was CD4+ T cells sorted from blood, taken between weeks 43 and 45, from a patient treated with tofacitinib. The chain links TRBV2 with TRBJ1-1, with no D gene named confidently. The DNA is as follows: TGTGCCAGCCGCGGTGAGCAGACAAAGAACACTGAAGCTTTCTTT. Translation gives CASRGEQTKNTEAFF. The variable domain in full, with residues beyond the CDR3 obtained from the reference TRBV2 and TRBJ1-1 genes, is EPEVTQTPSHQVTQMGQEVILRCVPISNHLYFYWYRQILGQKVEFLVSFYNNEISEKSEIFDDQFSVERPDGSNFTLKIRSTKLEDSAMYFCASRGEQTKNTEAFFGQGTRLTVV.